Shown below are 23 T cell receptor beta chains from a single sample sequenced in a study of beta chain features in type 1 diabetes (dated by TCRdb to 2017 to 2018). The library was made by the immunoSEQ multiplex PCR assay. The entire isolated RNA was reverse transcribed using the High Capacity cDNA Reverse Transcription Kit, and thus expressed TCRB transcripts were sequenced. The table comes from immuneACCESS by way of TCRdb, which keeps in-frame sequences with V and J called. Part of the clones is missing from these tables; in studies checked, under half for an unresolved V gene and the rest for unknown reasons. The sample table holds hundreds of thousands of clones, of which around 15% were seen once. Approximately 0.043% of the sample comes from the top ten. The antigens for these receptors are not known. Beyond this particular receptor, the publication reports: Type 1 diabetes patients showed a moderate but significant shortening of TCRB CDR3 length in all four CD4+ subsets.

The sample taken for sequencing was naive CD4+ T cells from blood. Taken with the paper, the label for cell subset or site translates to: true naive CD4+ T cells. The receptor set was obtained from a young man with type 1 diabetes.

For the CDR3, the DNA is TGCGCCAGCAGCCTGGACGGGTCGGGGCCCCAGCATTTT. Protein sequence: CASSLDGSGPQHF. V is TRBV4-3 and J is TRBJ1-5; no definite D call. Germline-derived CDR1 and CDR2 are LGHNA and YSLEER. The ends were cut back, 4 bases at V and 9 bases at J, with 13 bases in the middle. This CDR3 has 13 residues.

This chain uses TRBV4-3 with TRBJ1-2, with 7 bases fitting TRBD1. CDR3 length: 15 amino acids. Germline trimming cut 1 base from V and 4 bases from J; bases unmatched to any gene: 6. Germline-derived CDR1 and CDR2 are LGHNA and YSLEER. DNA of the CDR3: TGCGCCAGCAGCCAAGCCGGGACAGTAAGCTATGGCTACACCTTC. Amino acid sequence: CASSQAGTVSYGYTF.

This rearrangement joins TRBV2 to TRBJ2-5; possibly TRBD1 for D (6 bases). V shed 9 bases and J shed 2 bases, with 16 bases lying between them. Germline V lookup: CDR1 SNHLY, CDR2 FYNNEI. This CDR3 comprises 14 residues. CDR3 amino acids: CASRFGTSQETQYF. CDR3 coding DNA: TGTGCCAGTCGGTTCGGGACATCACAAGAGACCCAGTACTTC.

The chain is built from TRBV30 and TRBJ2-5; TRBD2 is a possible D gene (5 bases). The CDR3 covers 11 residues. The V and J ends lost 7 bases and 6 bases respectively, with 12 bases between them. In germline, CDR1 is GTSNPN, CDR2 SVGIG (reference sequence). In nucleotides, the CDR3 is TGTGCCTTCGACGGGGTGAAGACCCAGTACTTC. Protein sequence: CAFDGVKTQYF.

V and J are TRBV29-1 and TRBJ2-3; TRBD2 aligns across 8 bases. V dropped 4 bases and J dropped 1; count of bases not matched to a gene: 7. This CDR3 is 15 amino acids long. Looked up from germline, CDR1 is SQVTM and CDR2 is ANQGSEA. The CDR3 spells CSVGPSTSGTDTQYF. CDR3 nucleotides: TGCAGCGTTGGTCCCTCGACTAGCGGCACAGATACGCAGTATTTT.

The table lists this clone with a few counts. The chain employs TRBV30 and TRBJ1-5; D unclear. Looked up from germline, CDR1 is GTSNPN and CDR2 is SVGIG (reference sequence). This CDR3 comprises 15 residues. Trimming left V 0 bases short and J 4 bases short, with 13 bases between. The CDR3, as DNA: TGTGCCTGGAGTGTCGGGGTATCGGGGAATCAGCCCCAGCATTTT. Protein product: CAWSVGVSGNQPQHF.

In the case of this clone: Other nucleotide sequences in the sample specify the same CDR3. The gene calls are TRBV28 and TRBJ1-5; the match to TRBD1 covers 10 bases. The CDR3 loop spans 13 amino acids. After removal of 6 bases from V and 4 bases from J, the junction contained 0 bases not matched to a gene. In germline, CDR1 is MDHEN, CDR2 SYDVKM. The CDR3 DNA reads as TGTGCCAGCAGGGGACAGGGGAATCAGCCCCAGCATTTT. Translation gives CASRGQGNQPQHF.

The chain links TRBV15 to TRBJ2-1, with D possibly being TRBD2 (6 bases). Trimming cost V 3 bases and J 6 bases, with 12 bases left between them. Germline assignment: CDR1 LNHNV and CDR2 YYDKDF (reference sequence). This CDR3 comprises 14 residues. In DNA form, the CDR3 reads TGTGCCACCAGCAGGGGCGGGAAATCCAATGAGCAGTTCTTC. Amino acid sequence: CATSRGGKSNEQFF.

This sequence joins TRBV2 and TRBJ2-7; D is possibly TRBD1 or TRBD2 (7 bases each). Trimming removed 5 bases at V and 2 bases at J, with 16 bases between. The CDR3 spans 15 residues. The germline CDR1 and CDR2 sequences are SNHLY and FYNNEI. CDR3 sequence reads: CASSLTGEGPYEQYF. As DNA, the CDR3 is TGTGCCAGCAGTTTAACAGGGGAGGGCCCCTACGAGCAGTACTTC.

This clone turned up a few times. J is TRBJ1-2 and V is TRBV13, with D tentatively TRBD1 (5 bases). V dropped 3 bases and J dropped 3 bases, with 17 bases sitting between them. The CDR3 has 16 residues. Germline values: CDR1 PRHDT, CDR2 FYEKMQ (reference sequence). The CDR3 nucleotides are TGTGCCAGCAGCTTTACCAGGGACGGTGGGTACTATGGCTACACCTTC. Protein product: CASSFTRDGGYYGYTF. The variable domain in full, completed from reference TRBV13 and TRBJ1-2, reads AAGVIQSPRHLIKEKRETATLKCYPIPRHDTVYWYQQGPGQDPQFLISFYEKMQSDKGSIPDRFSAQQFSDYHSELNMSSLELGDSALYFCASSFTRDGGYYGYTFGSGTRLTVV.

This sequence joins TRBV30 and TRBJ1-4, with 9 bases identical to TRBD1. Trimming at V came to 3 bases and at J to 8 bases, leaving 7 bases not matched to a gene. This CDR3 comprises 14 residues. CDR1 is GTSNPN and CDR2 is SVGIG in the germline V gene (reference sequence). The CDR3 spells CAWRGTGKGEKLFF. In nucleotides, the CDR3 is TGTGCCTGGAGGGGGACAGGGAAAGGAGAAAAACTGTTTTTT.

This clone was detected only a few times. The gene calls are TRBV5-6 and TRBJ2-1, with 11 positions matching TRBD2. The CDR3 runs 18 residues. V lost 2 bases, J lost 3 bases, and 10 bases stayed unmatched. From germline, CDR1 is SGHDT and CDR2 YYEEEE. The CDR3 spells CASSFDRGGTSGYNEQFF. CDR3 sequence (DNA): TGTGCCAGCAGCTTCGACAGGGGAGGGACTAGCGGCTACAATGAGCAGTTCTTC.

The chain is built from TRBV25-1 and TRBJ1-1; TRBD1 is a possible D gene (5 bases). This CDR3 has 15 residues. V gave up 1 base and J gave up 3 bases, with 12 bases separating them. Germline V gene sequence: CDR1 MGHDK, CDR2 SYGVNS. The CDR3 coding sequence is TGTGCCAGCAGTGAATTGGACCCAGGGTACACTGAAGCTTTCTTT. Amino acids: CASSELDPGYTEAFF. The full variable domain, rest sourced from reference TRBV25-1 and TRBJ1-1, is EADIYQTPRYLVIGTGKKITLECSQTMGHDKMYWYQQDPGMELHLIHYSYGVNSTEKGDLSSESTVSRIRTEHFPLTLESARPSHTSQYLCASSELDPGYTEAFFGQGTRLTVV.

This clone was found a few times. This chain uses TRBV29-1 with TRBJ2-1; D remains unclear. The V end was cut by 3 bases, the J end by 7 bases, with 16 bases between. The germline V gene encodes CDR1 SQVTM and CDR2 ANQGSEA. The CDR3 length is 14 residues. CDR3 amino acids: CSVDGRAHANEQFF. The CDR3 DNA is TGCAGCGTTGACGGCCGGGCCCATGCTAATGAGCAGTTCTTC.

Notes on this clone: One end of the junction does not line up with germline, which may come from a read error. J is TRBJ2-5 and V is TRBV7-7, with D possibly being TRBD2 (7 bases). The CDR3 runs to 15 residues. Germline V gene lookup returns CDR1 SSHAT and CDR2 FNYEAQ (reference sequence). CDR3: CASSPFAGRGETQYF. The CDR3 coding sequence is TGTGCTAGCAGCCCCTTCGCAGGGAGGGGGGAGACCCAGTACTTC.

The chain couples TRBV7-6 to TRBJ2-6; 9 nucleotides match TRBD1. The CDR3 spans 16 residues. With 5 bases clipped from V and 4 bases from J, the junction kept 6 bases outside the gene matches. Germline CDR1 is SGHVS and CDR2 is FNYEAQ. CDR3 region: CASSTRQGVGANVLTF. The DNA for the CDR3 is TGTGCCAGCAGCACCCGACAGGGGGTCGGGGCCAACGTCCTGACTTTC.

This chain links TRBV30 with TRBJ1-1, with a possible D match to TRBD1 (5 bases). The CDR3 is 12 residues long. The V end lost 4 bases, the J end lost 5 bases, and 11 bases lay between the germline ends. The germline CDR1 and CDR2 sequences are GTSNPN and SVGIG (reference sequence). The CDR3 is CAWTGWGTEAFF. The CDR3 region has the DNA TGTGCCTGGACCGGTTGGGGGACTGAAGCTTTCTTT. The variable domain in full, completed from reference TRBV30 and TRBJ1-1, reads SQTIHQWPATLVQPVGSPLSLECTVEGTSNPNLYWYRQAAGRGLQLLFYSVGIGQISSEVPQNLSASRPQDRQFILSSKKLLLSDSGFYLCAWTGWGTEAFFGQGTRLTVV.

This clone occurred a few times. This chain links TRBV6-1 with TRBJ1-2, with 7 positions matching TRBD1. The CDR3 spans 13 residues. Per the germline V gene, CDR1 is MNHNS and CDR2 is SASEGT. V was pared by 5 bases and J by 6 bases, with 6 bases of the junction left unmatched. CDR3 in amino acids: CASSPTGVHGYTF. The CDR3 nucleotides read TGTGCCAGCAGTCCCACAGGGGTCCATGGCTACACCTTC.

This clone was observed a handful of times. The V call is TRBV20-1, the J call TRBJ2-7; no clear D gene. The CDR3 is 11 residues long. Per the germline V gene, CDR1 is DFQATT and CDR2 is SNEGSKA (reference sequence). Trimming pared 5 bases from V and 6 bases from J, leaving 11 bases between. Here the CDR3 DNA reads TGCAGTGCTGCGCTGGGCGGCGAGCAGTACTTC. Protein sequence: CSAALGGEQYF.

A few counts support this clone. CDR3 sequence reads: CASSYGYAYEQYF. The CDR3 nucleotides are TGTGCCAGCAGTTATGGGTACGCCTACGAGCAGTACTTC. This chain links TRBV6-5 with TRBJ2-7; D gene ambiguous. V was clipped by 3 bases and J by 2 bases, with 8 bases between them. The CDR3 sequence is 13 residues long. Germline V gene sequence: CDR1 MNHEY, CDR2 SVGAGI.

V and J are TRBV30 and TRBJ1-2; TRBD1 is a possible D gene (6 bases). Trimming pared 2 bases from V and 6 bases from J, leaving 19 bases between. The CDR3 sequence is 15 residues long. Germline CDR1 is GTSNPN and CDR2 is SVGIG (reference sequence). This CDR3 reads CAWSPLGAGDNGYTF. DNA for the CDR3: TGTGCCTGGAGTCCACTAGGGGCAGGGGACAATGGCTACACCTTC.

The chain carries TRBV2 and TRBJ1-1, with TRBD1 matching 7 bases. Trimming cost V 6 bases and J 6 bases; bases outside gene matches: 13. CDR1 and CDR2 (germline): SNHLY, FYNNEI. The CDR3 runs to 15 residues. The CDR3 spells CASSASGTATSEAFF. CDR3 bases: TGTGCCAGCAGCGCCTCCGGGACAGCGACATCTGAAGCTTTCTTT.

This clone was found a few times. Here the CDR3 DNA reads TGCAGCGCAGCCCATGCTCCAGATACGCAGTATTTT. Translation: CSAAHAPDTQYF. The chain joins TRBV29-1 to TRBJ2-3, with D hard to call. The CDR3 totals 12 residues. Looked up from germline, CDR1 is SQVTM and CDR2 is ANQGSEA. Between the trimmed V and J ends, which lost 7 bases and 4 bases, there was a span of 12 bases.